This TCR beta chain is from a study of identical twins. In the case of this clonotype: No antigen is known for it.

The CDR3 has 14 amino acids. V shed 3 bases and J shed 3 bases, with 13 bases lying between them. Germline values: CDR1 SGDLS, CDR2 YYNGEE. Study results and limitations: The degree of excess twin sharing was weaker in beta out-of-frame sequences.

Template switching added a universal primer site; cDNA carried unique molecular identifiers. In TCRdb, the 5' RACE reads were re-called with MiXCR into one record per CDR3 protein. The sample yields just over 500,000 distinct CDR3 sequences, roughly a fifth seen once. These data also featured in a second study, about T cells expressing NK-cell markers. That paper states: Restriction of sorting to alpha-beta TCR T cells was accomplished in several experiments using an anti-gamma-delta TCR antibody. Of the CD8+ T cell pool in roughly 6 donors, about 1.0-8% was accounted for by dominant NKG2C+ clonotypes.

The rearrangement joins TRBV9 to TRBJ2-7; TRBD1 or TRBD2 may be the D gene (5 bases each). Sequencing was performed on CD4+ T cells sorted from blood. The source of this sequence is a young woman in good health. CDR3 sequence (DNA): TGTGCCAGCAGCGCCCTAGGGACGGGCTACGAGCAGTACTTC. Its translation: CASSALGTGYEQYF.